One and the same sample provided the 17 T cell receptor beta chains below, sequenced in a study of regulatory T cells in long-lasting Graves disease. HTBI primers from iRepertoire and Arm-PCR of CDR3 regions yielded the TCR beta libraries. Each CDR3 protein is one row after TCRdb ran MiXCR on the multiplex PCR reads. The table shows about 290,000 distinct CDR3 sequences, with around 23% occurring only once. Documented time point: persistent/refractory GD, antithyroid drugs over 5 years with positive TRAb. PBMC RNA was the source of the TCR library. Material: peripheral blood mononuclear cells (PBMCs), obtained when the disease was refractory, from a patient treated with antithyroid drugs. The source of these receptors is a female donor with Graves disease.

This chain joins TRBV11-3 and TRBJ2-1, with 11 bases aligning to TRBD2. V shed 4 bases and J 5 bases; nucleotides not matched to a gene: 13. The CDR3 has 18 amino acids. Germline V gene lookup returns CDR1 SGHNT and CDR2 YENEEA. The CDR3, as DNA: TGTGCCAGCAGCTCCGGACCGGGACTAGCGGCCCCTCACAATGAGCAGTTCTTC. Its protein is CASSSGPGLAAPHNEQFF.

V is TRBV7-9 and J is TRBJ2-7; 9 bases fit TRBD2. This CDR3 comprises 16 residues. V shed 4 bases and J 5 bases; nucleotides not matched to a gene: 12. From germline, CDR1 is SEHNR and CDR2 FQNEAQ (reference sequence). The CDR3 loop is CASSSPRASGTDEQYF. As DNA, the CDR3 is TGTGCCAGCAGCTCCCCTAGGGCTAGCGGGACCGACGAGCAGTACTTC.

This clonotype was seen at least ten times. The DNA of the CDR3 is TGTGCCAGCAGTCAGGGACAGATGAACACTGAAGCTTTCTTT. It codes for CASSQGQMNTEAFF. This sequence joins TRBV12-3 or TRBV12-4 and TRBJ1-1; 7 bases match TRBD1. This CDR3 has 14 residues. V lost 5 bases to trimming and J lost 0 bases; unmatched junction nucleotides: 3.

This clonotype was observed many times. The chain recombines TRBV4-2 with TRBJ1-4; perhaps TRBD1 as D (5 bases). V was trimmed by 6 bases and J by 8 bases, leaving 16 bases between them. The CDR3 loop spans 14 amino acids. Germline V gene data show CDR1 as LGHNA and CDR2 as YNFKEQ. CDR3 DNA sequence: TGTGCCAGCAGGAGCGAGCAGGGCGGAGAAAAACTGTTTTTT. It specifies CASRSEQGGEKLFF.

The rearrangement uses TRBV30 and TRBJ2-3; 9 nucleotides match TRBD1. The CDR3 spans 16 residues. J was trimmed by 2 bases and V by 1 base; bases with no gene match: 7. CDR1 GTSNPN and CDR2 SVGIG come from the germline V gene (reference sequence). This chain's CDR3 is CAWSGGQGRSTDTQYF. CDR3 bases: TGTGCCTGGAGTGGAGGACAGGGGAGGTCCACAGATACGCAGTATTTT.

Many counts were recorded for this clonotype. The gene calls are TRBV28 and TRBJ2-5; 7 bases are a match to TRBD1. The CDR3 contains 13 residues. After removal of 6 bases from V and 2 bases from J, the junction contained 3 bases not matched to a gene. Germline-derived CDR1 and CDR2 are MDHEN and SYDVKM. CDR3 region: CASRMGQQETQYF. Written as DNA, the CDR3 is TGTGCCAGCAGAATGGGACAGCAAGAGACCCAGTACTTC.

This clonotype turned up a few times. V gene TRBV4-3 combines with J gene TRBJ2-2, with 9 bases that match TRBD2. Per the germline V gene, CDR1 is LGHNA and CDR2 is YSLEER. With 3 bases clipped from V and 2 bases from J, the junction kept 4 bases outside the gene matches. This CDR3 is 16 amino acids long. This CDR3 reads CASSQETSGNTGELFF. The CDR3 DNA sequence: TGCGCCAGCAGCCAGGAGACTAGCGGCAACACCGGGGAGCTGTTTTTT.

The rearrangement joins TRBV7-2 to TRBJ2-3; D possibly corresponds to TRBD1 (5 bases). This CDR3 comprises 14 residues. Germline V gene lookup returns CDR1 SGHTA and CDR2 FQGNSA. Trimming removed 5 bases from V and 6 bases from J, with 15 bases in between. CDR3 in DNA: TGTGCCAGCAGCCCAGGGCCCGCCTCTGATACGCAGTATTTT. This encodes CASSPGPASDTQYF. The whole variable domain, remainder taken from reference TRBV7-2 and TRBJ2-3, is GAGVSQSPSNKVTEKGKDVELRCDPISGHTALYWYRQSLGQGLEFLIYFQGNSAPDKSGLPSDRFSAERTGGSVSTLTIQRTQQEDSAVYLCASSPGPASDTQYFGPGTRLTVL.

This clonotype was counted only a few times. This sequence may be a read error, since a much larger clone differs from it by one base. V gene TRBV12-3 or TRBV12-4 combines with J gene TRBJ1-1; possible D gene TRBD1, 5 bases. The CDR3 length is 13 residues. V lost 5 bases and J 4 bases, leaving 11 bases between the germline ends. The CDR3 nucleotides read TGTGCCAGCAGTCTGGGCAGGGCCACTGAAGCTTTCTTT. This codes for CASSLGRATEAFF.

In DNA, the CDR3 is TGTGCCAGCAGCCCATATATCGGGGGCGGTGGGGCCAACGTCCTGACTTTC. Translating gives CASSPYIGGGGANVLTF. The chain has TRBV9 and TRBJ2-6; either TRBD1 or TRBD2 may fit D (6 bases each). CDR1 is SGDLS, CDR2 YYNGEE, per germline. The CDR3 spans 17 residues. V was trimmed by 4 bases and J by 3 bases, leaving 17 bases between them. Complete variable domain (other parts from reference TRBV9 and TRBJ2-6): DSGVTQTPKHLITATGQRVTLRCSPRSGDLSVYWYQQSLDQGLQFLIQYYNGEERAKGNILERFSAQQFPDLHSELNLSSLELGDSALYFCASSPYIGGGGANVLTFGAGSRLTVL.

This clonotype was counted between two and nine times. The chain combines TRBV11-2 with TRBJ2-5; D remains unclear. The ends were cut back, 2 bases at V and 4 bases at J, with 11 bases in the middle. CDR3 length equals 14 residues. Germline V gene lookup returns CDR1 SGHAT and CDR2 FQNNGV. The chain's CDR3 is CASSLNSGPETQYF. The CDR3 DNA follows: TGTGCCAGCAGCTTAAACAGTGGGCCAGAGACCCAGTACTTC.

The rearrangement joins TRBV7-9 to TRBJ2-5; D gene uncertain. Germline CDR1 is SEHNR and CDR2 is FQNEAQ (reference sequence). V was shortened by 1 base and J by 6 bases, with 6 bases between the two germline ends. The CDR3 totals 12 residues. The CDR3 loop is CASSLDVQTQYF. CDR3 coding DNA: TGTGCCAGCAGCTTAGACGTGCAGACCCAGTACTTC.

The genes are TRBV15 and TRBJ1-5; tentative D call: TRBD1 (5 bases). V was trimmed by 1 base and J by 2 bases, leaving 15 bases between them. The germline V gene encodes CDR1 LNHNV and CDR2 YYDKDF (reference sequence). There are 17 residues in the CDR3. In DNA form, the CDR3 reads TGTGCCACCAGCAGAGCGGGGGAGGATTTTGGCAATCAGCCCCAGCATTTT. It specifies CATSRAGEDFGNQPQHF.

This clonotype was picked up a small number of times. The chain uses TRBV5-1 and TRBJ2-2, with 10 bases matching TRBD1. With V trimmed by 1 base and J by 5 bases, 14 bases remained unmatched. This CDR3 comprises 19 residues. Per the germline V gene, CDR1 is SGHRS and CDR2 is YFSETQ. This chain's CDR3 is CASSLFAYVGTGATGELFF. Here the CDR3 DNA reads TGCGCCAGCAGCTTGTTCGCGTATGTCGGGACAGGGGCGACCGGGGAGCTGTTTTTT.

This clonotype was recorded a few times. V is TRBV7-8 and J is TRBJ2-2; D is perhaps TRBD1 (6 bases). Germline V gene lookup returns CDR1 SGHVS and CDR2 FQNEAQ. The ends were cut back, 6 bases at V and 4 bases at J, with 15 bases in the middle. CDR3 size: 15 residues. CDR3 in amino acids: CASSQGQPFTGELFF. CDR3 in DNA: TGTGCCAGCAGTCAAGGACAGCCTTTCACCGGGGAGCTGTTTTTT.

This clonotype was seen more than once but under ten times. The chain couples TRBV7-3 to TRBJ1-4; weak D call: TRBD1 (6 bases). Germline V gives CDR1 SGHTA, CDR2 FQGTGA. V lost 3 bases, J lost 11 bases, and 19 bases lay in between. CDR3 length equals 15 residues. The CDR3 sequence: CASSFNRELLVKLFF. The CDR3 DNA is TGTGCCAGCAGCTTCAACAGGGAGTTATTGGTTAAACTGTTTTTT.

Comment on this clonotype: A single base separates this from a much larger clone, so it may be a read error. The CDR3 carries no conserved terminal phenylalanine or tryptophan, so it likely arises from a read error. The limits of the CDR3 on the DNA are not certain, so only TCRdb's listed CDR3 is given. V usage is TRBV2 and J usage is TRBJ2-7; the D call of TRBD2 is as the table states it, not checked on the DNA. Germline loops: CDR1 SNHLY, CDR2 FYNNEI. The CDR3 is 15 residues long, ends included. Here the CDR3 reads CASTYGRLAGVFGPY.